These 18 T cell receptor beta chains originate from one sample sequenced in a study of CD8 T cells in ankylosing spondylitis. TCRdb itself ran the 5' RACE reads through MiXCR, one entry per CDR3 protein. Seen here are hundreds of thousands of distinct CDR3 sequences, 20% observed once, and the top ten hold roughly 7.3%. The source material was blood, either unsorted or a sorted T cell fraction (not recorded which). Every receptor here comes from a male donor with ankylosing spondylitis or in good health (not recorded which).

The J gene is TRBJ2-3, the V gene TRBV20-1, with D possibly being TRBD2 (5 bases). The CDR3 is made up of 14 amino acids. Deletions cut 6 bases from V and 2 bases from J, with 15 bases between. Germline lookup yields CDR1 DFQATT and CDR2 SNEGSKA (reference sequence). CDR3 in amino acids: CSAKDFPFTDTQYF. CDR3 coding DNA: TGCAGTGCGAAGGACTTCCCCTTCACAGATACGCAGTATTTT.

The rearrangement links TRBV5-6 to TRBJ2-7; 7 bases are a match to TRBD1. The CDR3 extends over 15 amino acids. After removal of 5 bases from V and 1 base from J, the junction contained 9 bases not matched to a gene. From germline, CDR1 is SGHDT and CDR2 YYEEEE. This chain's CDR3 is CASSPGQAPSYEQYV. CDR3 bases: TGTGCCAGCAGTCCTGGACAGGCGCCATCCTACGAGCAGTACGTC.

The rearrangement links TRBV12-3 or TRBV12-4 to TRBJ2-6, with D uncertain. The CDR3 spans 14 residues. V gave up 6 bases and J gave up 0 bases, with 6 bases separating them. DNA of the CDR3: TGTGCCAGCAGCCCCCACTCTGGGGCCAACGTCCTGACTTTC. Residues: CASSPHSGANVLTF.

V usage is TRBV10-3 and J usage is TRBJ1-1; D is unclear. CDR3 length equals 15 residues. Trimming removed 0 bases from V and 6 bases from J, with 14 bases in between. The germline CDR1 and CDR2 sequences are ENHRY and SYGVKD. The CDR3 region has the DNA TGTGCCATCAGTGAGTCGCTGACCGGCTCGGCTGAAGCTTTCTTT. Protein product: CAISESLTGSAEAFF.

This clonotype was recorded a few times. The rearrangement links TRBV7-8 to TRBJ1-4; the match to TRBD1 covers 8 bases. J gave up 8 bases and V 2 bases, and 7 bases lay outside the gene matches. The length of the CDR3 is 15 residues. Looked up from germline, CDR1 is SGHVS and CDR2 is FQNEAQ. The CDR3 DNA sequence: TGTGCCAGCAGCTTAAGGACAGGGCGTGAGGAAAAACTGTTTTTT. It translates to CASSLRTGREEKLFF.

This clonotype was counted once. The chain has TRBV6-1 and TRBJ2-1, with D possibly TRBD1 on 5 matching bases. Germline V gene sequence: CDR1 MNHNS, CDR2 SASEGT. The CDR3 totals 12 residues. V lost 6 bases, J lost 8 bases, and 11 bases lay in between. The CDR3 coding sequence is TGTGCCAGCAGATCAGGGTTCGATGAGCAGTTCTTC. This translates into CASRSGFDEQFF.

This clonotype was observed a few times. The rearrangement uses TRBV24-1 and TRBJ2-3; no clear D gene. The V gene lost 1 base and the J gene lost 2 bases, with 6 bases spanning the gap. Germline V lookup: CDR1 KGHDR, CDR2 SFDVKD. CDR3 length: 14 residues. The CDR3 DNA is TGTGCCACCAGTGATTTCGGGTTCACAGATACGCAGTATTTT. Its protein is CATSDFGFTDTQYF.

The V call is TRBV3-1, the J call TRBJ2-2; 8 bases are a match to TRBD2. V shed 1 base, J shed 3 bases, and the junction held 4 bases outside the gene matches. CDR3 length: 16 amino acids. Germline lookup yields CDR1 LGHDT and CDR2 YNNKEL (reference sequence). The CDR3 DNA is TGTGCCAGCAGCCAAGGCGGGGGGCGCCACACCGGGGAGCTGTTTTTT. It translates to CASSQGGGRHTGELFF.

The gene calls are TRBV7-2 and TRBJ2-5; D is possibly TRBD1 or TRBD2 (5 bases each). The CDR3 runs to 14 residues. The V gene lost 6 bases and the J gene lost 1 base, with 12 bases spanning the gap. Germline CDR1 is SGHTA and CDR2 is FQGNSA. CDR3 bases: TGTGCCAGCAGGGACGGGACCGTCCAAGAGACCCAGTACTTC. Translating gives CASRDGTVQETQYF.

This rearrangement joins TRBV10-3 to TRBJ2-2, with D possibly called TRBD1 or TRBD2 (7 bases each). Trimming stripped 6 bases from V and 6 bases from J, with 17 bases between. Germline V gene data show CDR1 as ENHRY and CDR2 as SYGVKD. The CDR3 has 15 residues. The DNA for the CDR3 is TGTGCCATCAGGTCCAGCGGGGACAGTGCCGGGGAGCTGTTTTTT. Translated: CAIRSSGDSAGELFF.

This chain connects TRBV7-6 to TRBJ2-3; no firm D call. The germline CDR1 and CDR2 sequences are SGHVS and FNYEAQ. The V gene lost 1 base and the J gene lost 5 bases, with 10 bases spanning the gap. The length of the CDR3 is 14 residues. As DNA, the CDR3 is TGTGCCAGCAGCTTAGGACGCGCTCAAGATACGCAGTATTTT. Amino acids: CASSLGRAQDTQYF.

At least ten counts were recorded for this clonotype. V is TRBV20-1 and J is TRBJ2-5; TRBD2 agrees at 11 bases. The V gene's germline CDR1 is DFQATT and CDR2 SNEGSKA (reference sequence). The CDR3 has 14 amino acids. Trimming removed 1 base from V and 5 bases from J; junction bases left unmatched: 3. The CDR3 coding sequence is TGCAGTGCTAGAGTAACTAGCGGGAGTGAGACCCAGTACTTC. This sequence encodes CSARVTSGSETQYF.

The V gene is TRBV2, the J gene TRBJ1-1, with TRBD1 matching over 7 bases. Germline loops: CDR1 SNHLY, CDR2 FYNNEI. The CDR3 runs to 16 residues. Trimming cost V 3 bases and J 1 base; bases outside gene matches: 8. The DNA of the CDR3 is TGTGCCAGCAGTGACCGTAGGACAGGTCCGAACACTGAAGCTTTCTTT. It codes for CASSDRRTGPNTEAFF.

This clonotype was seen more than once but under ten times. This sequence joins TRBV28 and TRBJ2-1, with D perhaps matching TRBD1 (6 bases). Between the trimmed V and J ends, which lost 6 bases and 2 bases, there was a span of 14 bases. The germline V gene has CDR1 MDHEN and CDR2 SYDVKM. The CDR3 contains 15 residues. The CDR3 coding sequence is TGTGCCAGCAGCCCGTGGACAGTGGCCTACAATGAGCAGTTCTTC. It specifies CASSPWTVAYNEQFF.

This clonotype was seen many times. The genes are TRBV5-1 and TRBJ2-1, with D perhaps matching TRBD1 (5 bases). V was shortened by 4 bases and J by 3 bases, with 8 bases between the two germline ends. The CDR3 runs to 13 residues. Germline V gene lookup returns CDR1 SGHRS and CDR2 YFSETQ. The DNA for the CDR3 is TGCGCCAGCAGCACAGGAAACTACAATGAGCAGTTCTTC. This gives the protein CASSTGNYNEQFF. The entire variable domain, with the rest obtained from reference TRBV5-1 and TRBJ2-1, is as follows: KAGVTQTPRYLIKTRGQQVTLSCSPISGHRSVSWYQQTPGQGLQFLFEYFSETQRNKGNFPGRFSGRQFSNSRSEMNVSTLELGDSALYLCASSTGNYNEQFFGPGTRLTVL.

This clonotype was seen only a few times. The chain employs TRBV28 and TRBJ2-5; the D gene is possibly TRBD1 (6 bases). Germline V gene lookup returns CDR1 MDHEN and CDR2 SYDVKM. The V and J ends lost 6 bases and 9 bases respectively, with 23 bases between them. The CDR3 totals 15 residues. CDR3 in amino acids: CASSPPTGSLSAQYF. For the CDR3, the DNA is TGTGCCAGCAGCCCTCCGACAGGAAGCTTATCAGCCCAGTACTTC.

This clonotype showed up many times. The chain combines TRBV29-1 with TRBJ1-1; 8 bases are shared with TRBD1. Germline V gene sequence: CDR1 SQVTM, CDR2 ANQGSEA. V shed 2 bases and J 0 bases; nucleotides not matched to a gene: 8. CDR3 length equals 16 residues. CDR3 DNA sequence: TGCAGCGTTGAACCCGGACAGGGTAAAGTGAACACTGAAGCTTTCTTT. It translates to CSVEPGQGKVNTEAFF.

This clonotype was seen once. The chain has TRBV15 and TRBJ2-4; D is perhaps TRBD2 (6 bases). The V end was cut by 3 bases, the J end by 2 bases, with 17 bases between. CDR1 is LNHNV and CDR2 is YYDKDF in the germline V gene (reference sequence). The CDR3 covers 17 residues. The CDR3 nucleotides are TGTGCCACCAGCAGCCCCCTCGCGGGACTCACCAAAAACATTCAGTACTTC. Translation gives CATSSPLAGLTKNIQYF. The whole variable domain, filled in from reference TRBV15 and TRBJ2-4, reads DAMVIQNPRYQVTQFGKPVTLSCSQTLNHNVMYWYQQKSSQAPKLLFHYYDKDFNNEADTPDNFQSRRPNTSFCFLDIRSPGLGDTAMYLCATSSPLAGLTKNIQYFGAGTRLSVL.